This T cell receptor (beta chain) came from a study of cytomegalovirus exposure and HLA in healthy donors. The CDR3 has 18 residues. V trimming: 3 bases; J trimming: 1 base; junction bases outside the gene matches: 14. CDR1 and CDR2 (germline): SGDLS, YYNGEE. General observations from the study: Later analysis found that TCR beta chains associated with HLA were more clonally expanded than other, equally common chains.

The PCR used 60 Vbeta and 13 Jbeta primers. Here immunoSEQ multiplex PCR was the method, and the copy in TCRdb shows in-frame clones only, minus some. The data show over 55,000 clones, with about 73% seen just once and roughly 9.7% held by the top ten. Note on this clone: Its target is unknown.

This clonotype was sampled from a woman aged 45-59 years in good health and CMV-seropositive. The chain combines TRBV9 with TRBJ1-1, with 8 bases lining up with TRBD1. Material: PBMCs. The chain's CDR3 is CASSGKTGADFWNTEAFF. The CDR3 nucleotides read TGTGCCAGCAGCGGAAAGACAGGGGCCGACTTTTGGAACACTGAAGCTTTCTTT.